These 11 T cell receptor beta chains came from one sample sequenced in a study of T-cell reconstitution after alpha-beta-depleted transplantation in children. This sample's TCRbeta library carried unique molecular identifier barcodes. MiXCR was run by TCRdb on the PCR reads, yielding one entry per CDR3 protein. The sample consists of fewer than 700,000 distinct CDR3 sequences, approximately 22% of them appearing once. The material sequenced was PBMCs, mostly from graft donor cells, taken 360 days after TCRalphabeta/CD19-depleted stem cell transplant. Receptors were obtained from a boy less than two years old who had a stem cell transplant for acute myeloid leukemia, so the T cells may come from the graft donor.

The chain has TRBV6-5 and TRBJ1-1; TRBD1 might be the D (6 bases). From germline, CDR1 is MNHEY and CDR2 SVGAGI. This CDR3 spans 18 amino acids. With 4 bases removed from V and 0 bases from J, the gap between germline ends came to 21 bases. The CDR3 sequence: CASSFSHGGLPMNTEAFF. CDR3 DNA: TGTGCCAGCAGTTTCTCCCATGGGGGCCTACCCATGAACACTGAAGCTTTCTTT.

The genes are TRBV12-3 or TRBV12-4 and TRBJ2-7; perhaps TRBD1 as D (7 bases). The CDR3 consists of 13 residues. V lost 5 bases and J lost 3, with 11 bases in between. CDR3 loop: CASSAGQFYEQYF. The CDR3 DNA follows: TGTGCCAGCAGTGCGGGACAGTTCTACGAGCAGTACTTC.

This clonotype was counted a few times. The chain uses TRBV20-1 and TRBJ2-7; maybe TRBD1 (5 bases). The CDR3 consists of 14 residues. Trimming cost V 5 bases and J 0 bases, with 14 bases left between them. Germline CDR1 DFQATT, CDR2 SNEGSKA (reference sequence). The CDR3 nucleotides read TGCAGTGCTCACTATTACAGGAGCTCCTACGAGCAGTACGTC. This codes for CSAHYYRSSYEQYV.

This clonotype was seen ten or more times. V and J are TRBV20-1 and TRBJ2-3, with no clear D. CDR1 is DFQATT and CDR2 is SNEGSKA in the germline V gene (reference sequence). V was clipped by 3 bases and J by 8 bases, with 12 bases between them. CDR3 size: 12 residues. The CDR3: CSASGQLATQYF. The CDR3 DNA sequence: TGCAGTGCTAGCGGGCAGCTCGCTACGCAGTATTTT.

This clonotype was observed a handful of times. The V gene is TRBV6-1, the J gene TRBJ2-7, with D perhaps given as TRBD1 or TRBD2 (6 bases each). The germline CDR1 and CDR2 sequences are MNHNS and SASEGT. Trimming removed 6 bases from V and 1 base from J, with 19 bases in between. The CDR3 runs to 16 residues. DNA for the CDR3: TGTGCCAGCAGAGATAGCGCGGGGCAGGGGTCCTACGAGCAGTACGTC. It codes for CASRDSAGQGSYEQYV.

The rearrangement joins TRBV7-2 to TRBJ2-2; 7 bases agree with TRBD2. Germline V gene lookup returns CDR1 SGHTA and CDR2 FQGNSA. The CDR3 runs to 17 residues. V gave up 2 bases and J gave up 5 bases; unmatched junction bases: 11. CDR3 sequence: CASSLFSLAADTGELFF. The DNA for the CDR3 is TGTGCCAGCAGCTTATTCTCGCTAGCGGCAGATACCGGGGAGCTGTTTTTT.

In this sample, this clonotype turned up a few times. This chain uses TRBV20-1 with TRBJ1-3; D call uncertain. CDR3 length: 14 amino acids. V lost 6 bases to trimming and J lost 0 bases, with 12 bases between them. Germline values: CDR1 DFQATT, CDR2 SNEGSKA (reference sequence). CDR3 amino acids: CSATPASSGNTIYF. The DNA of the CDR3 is TGCAGTGCCACGCCGGCGAGCTCTGGAAACACCATATATTTT.

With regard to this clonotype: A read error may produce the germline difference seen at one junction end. CDR3 in amino acids: CASSLWTADNSPLHF. CDR3 sequence (DNA): TGTGCCAGCAGTTTATGGACCGCCGATAATTCACCCCTCCACTTC. The chain recombines TRBV28 with TRBJ1-6, with D uncertain. This CDR3 has 15 amino acids. The germline gives CDR1 MDHEN, CDR2 SYDVKM.

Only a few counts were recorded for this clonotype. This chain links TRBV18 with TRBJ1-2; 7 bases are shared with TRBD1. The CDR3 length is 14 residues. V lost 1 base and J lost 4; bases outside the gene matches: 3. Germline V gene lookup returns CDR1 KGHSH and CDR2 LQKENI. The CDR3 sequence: CASSPLGQIYGYTF. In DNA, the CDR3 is TGTGCCAGCTCACCACTGGGACAGATCTATGGCTACACCTTC.

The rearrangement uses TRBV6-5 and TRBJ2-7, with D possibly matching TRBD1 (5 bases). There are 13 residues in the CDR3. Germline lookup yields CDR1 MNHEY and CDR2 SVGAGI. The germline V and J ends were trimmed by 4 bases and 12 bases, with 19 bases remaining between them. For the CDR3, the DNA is TGTGCCAGCAGTTCCAGGACAAGCCTTATCTGGTACTTC. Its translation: CASSSRTSLIWYF.

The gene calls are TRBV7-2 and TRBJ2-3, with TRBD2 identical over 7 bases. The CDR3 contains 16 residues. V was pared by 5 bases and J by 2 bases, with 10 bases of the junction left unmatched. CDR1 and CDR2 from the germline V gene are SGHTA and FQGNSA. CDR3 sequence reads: CASSPSGVTLTDTQYF. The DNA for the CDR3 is TGTGCCAGCAGCCCGAGCGGGGTGACCCTCACAGATACGCAGTATTTT.